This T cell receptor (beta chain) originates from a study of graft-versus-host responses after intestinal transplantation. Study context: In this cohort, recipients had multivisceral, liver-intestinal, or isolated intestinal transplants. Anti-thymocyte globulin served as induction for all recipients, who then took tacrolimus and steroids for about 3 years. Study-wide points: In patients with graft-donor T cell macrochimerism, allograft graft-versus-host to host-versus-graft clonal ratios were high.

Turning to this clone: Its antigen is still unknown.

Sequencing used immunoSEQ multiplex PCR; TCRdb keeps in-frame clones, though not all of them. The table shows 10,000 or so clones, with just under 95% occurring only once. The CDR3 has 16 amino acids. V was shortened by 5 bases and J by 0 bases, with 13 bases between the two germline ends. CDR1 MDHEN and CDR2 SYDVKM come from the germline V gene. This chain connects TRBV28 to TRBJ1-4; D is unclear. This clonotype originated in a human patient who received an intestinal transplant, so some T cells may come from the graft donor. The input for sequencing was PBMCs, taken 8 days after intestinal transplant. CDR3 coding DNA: TGTGCCAGCAGTCTAGAGGACGGCCCAACTAATGAAAAACTGTTTTTT. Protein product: CASSLEDGPTNEKLFF. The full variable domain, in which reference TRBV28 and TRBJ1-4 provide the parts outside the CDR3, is DVKVTQSSRYLVKRTGEKVFLECVQDMDHENMFWYRQDPGLGLRLIYFSYDVKMKEKGDIPEGYSVSREKKERFSLILESASTNQTSMYLCASSLEDGPTNEKLFFGSGTQLSVL.